This TCR beta chain appears in the sequencing data of a study of blood T cell repertoires in COVID-19. Study overall: Material from acute and convalescent COVID-19 was sourced from the United States, Italy and Spain. The analysed material was cDNA or gDNA that came from T cells, B-cell-depleted T cells, or PBMCs.

Original data processing: Amplified reference gene primers provided the basis for estimating nucleated cell counts. Here immunoSEQ multiplex PCR was the method, and the copy in TCRdb shows in-frame clones only, minus some. D and trimming were read from the DNA, whereas the V and J calls and clone size are those reported in that table. The sample has some 200,000 clones, approximately 84% seen once. V was cut by 3 bases and J by 5 bases, with 15 bases left in between. Per the germline V gene, CDR1 is KGHSH and CDR2 is LQKENI. The CDR3 runs to 15 residues. The source material was peripheral blood. The chain couples TRBV18 to TRBJ2-3; D may be TRBD1 (6 bases). The sequence derives from a man aged 50-60 years with acute or convalescent COVID-19. The CDR3, as DNA: TGTGCCAGCTCACCTTCCCAGGGGATGAAAGATACGCAGTATTTT. Protein sequence: CASSPSQGMKDTQYF.